This entry features one T cell receptor beta chain sequence. There are many counts of this clone. The clone's antigen remains unknown. No clone much larger than this one lies a single base away; base qualities are absent. Before undergoing thyroid surgery, none of the patients had been given any kind of treatment. Using T-cell receptor beta sequencing, the study looked back at clinical samples from patients collected from the early 2010s to the late 2010s. The CDR3 runs 14 residues from the cysteine to the phenylalanine. The DNA shown is the 42-base CDR3, in frame from base 1. Cut back by 0 bases and 7 bases, the V and J ends lie 10 bases apart. For CDR1 and CDR2, the germline V gene lists MRHNA and SNTAGT. The sample comes from a study of metastatic and nonmetastatic thyroid tumors (dated by TCRdb to the early 2020s). Context from the whole study: Repertoires were compared across peripheral blood and tumor or nodule tissue samples from malignant and benign thyroid patients. Summary of the overall study and its limitations: In both blood and tumor samples, malignant tumors were reported to have significantly higher TCR beta diversity than benign nodules.

Libraries were made using PCR. These reads were obtained on an Illumina HiSeq 4000. The TCR beta-chain CDR3 region of each patient was profiled by high-throughput sequencing. In the source study's methods: Drawing on CDR3 differences between clinicopathological groups, the researchers built a classifier meant to tell apart patients with distant-metastatic papillary thyroid cancer. To measure repertoire diversity the researchers used the Shannon index, while the Morisita-Horn index served to gauge how similar the tumor and blood repertoires were. TCRdb took the public reads, trimmed them with fastp at Q25, ran MiXCR for clone calling and kept in-frame beta chains. What appears here as the V and J calls and clone size reflects TCRdb's work, not the paper's. The sample table holds tens of thousands of clones, of which about 13% were seen once. Roughly 15% of the sample is held by the ten biggest clonotypes.

The sample consisted of blood. The sequence came from a female donor with papillary thyroid cancer or a benign thyroid nodule (not recorded which). Some clones in this sample may be carry-over from other donors' samples. The sequence is built from TRBV6-4 and TRBJ2-1, with the D gene not confidently named. The DNA sequence follows: TGTGCCAGCAGTGACTCGGCATGGCAGAATGAGCAGTTCTTC. Its amino acids are CASSDSAWQNEQFF.